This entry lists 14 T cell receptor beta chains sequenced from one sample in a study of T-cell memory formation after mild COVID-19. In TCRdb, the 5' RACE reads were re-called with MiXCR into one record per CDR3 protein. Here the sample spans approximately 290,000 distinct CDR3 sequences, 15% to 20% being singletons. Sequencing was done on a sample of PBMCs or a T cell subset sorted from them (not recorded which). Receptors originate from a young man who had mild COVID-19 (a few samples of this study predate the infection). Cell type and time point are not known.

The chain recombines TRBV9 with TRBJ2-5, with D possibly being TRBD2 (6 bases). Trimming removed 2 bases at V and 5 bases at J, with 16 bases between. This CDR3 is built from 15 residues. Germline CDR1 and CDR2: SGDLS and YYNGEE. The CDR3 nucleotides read TGTGCCAGCAGCGTCGGGGGACTCATTGGGGAGACCCAGTACTTC. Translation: CASSVGGLIGETQYF.

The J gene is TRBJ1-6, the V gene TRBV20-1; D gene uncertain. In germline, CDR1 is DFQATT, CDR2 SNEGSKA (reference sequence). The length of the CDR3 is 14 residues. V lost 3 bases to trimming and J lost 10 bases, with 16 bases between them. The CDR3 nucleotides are TGCAGTGCTAGGATCACCCCCTCTTACTCACCCCTCCACTTT. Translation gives CSARITPSYSPLHF.

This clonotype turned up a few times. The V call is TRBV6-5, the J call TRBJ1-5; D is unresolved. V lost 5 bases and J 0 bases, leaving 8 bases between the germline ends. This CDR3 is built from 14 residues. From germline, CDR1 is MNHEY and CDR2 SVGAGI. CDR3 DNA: TGTGCCAGCAGTCGGCAGCCTAGCAATCAGCCCCAGCATTTT. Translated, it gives CASSRQPSNQPQHF.

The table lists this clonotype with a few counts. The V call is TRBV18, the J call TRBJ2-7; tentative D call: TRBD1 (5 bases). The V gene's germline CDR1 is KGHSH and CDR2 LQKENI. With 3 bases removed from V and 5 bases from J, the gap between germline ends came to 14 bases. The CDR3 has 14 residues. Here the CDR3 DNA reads TGTGCCAGCTCACCGAATGCCAGGGCGGACGAGCAGTACGTC. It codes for CASSPNARADEQYV.

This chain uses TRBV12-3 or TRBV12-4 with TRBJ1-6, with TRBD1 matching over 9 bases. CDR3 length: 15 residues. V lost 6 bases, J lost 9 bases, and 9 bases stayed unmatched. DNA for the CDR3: TGTGCCAGCAGCCACGACAGGGGGGTTGGTTCACCCCTCCACTTT. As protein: CASSHDRGVGSPLHF.

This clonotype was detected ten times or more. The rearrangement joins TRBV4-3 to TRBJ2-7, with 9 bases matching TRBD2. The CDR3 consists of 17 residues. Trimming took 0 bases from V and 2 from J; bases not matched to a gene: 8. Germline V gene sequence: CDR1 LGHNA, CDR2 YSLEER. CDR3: CASSQEVGLAGPYEQYF. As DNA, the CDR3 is TGCGCCAGCAGCCAAGAAGTCGGGCTAGCGGGGCCCTACGAGCAGTACTTC.

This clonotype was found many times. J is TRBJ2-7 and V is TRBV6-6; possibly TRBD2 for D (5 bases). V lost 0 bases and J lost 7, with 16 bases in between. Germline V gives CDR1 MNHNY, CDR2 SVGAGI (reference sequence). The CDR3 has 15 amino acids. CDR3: CASSYSVLEAEEQYV. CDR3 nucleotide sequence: TGTGCCAGCAGTTACTCCGTCCTCGAAGCGGAGGAGCAGTACGTC.

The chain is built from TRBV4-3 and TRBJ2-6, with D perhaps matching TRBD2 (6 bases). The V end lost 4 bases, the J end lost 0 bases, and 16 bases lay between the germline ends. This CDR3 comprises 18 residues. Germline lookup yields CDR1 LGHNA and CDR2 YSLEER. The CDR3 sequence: CASSPEAGTLSGANVLTF. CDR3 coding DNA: TGCGCCAGCAGCCCCGAGGCGGGAACCCTCTCTGGGGCCAACGTCCTGACTTTC.

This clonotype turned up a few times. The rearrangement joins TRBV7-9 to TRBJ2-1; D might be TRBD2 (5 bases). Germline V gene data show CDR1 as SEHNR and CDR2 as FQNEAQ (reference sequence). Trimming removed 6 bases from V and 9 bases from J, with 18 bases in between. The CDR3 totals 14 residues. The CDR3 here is CASSIAGRRGEQFF. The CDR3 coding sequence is TGTGCCAGCAGTATAGCCGGCCGACGGGGTGAGCAGTTCTTC.

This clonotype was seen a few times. CDR3 sequence: CASSLTKRETYNEQFF. DNA for the CDR3: TGTGCCAGCAGCCTTACTAAGCGGGAGACCTACAATGAGCAGTTCTTC. The chain is built from TRBV7-6 and TRBJ2-1; the match to TRBD2 covers 8 bases. CDR3 length: 16 residues. CDR1 SGHVS and CDR2 FNYEAQ come from the germline V gene. V gave up 5 bases and J gave up 2 bases; unmatched junction bases: 8.

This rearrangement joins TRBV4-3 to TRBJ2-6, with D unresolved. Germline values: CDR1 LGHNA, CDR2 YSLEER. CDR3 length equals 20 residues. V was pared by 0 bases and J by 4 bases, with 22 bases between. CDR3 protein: CASSQETLDGSLAGANVLTF. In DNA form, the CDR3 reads TGCGCCAGCAGCCAAGAAACCTTGGACGGATCGTTGGCCGGGGCCAACGTCCTGACTTTC.

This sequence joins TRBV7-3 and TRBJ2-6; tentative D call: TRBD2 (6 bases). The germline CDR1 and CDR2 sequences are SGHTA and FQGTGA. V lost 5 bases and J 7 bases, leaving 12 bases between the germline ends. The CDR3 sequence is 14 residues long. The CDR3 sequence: CASSDLGGANVLTF. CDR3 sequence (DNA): TGTGCCAGCAGCGATTTGGGGGGAGCCAACGTCCTGACTTTC. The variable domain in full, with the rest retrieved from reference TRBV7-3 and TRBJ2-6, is GAGVSQTPSNKVTEKGKYVELRCDPISGHTALYWYRQSLGQGPEFLIYFQGTGAADDSGLPNDRFFAVRPEGSVSTLKIQRTERGDSAVYLCASSDLGGANVLTFGAGSRLTVL.

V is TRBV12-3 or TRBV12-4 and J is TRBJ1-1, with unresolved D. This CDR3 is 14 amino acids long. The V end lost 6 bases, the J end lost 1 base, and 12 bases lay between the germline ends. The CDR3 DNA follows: TGTGCCAGCAGGGGGAACCAGACGAACACTGAAGCTTTCTTT. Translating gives CASRGNQTNTEAFF.

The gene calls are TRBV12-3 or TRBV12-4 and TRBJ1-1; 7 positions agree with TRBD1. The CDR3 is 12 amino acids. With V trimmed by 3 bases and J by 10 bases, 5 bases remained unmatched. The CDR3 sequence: CASSFAQGLAFF. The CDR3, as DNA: TGTGCCAGCAGTTTCGCACAGGGGTTAGCTTTCTTT.